This paragraph reports one T cell receptor beta chain. This sample was taken from a study of blood T cell repertoires in COVID-19. In the study overall: Samples came from the United States, Italy and Spain, spanning acute and convalescent COVID-19. T cells, B-cell-depleted T cells, or PBMCs provided the cDNA or gDNA that served as material.

Original data processing: It was from reference gene primer amplification that nucleated cell counts were estimated. Libraries were prepared by immunoSEQ multiplex PCR; TCRdb keeps only in-frame clonotypes and omits some of them. The V and J calls and the clone size are those of that table, but D and trimming were determined from the DNA. The repertoire holds 90,000 to 100,000 clones, with 70% to 85% as singletons. This TCR was sampled from a man aged 55-75 years with acute or convalescent COVID-19. Sequences were obtained from peripheral blood.

CDR3 sequence (DNA): TGCAGCGGCGGGACAGGCGGTGAAAAACTGTTTTTT. Encoded protein: CSGGTGGEKLFF. The chain carries TRBV29-1 and TRBJ1-4, with TRBD1 matching over 8 bases. The ends lost 7 bases at V and 7 bases at J; junction bases unmatched: 5. The CDR3 contains 12 residues. The germline V gene has CDR1 SQVTM and CDR2 ANQGSEA. The entire variable domain, with the rest obtained from reference TRBV29-1 and TRBJ1-4, is as follows: SAVISQKPSRDICQRGTSLTIQCQVDSQVTMMFWYRQQPGQSLTLIATANQGSEATYESGFVIDKFPISRPNLTFSTLTVSNMSPEDSSIYLCSGGTGGEKLFFGSGTQLSVL.